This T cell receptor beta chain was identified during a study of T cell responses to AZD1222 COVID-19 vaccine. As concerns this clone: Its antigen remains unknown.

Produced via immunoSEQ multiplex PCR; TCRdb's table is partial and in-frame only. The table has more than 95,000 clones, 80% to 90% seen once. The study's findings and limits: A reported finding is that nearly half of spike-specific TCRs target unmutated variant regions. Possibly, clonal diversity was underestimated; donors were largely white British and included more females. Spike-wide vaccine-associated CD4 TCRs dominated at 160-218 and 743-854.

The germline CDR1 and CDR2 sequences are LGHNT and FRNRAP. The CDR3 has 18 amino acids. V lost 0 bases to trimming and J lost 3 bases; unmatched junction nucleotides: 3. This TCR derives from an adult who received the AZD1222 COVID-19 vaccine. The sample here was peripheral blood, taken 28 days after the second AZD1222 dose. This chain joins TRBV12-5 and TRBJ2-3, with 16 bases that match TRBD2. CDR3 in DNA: TGTGCTAGTGGTTTGGTAAGGGGACTAGCGGGAGGGACAGATACGCAGTATTTT. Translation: CASGLVRGLAGGTDTQYF.